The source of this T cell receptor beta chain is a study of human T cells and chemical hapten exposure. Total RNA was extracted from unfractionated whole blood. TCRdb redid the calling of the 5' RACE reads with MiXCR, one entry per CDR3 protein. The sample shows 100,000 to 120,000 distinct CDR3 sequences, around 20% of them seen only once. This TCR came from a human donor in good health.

The CDR3 bases are TGTGCCAGCAGTCCAACACGGGAAAAACTGTTTTTT. Translation gives CASSPTREKLFF. The chain is built from TRBV28 and TRBJ1-4; D is uncertain. Germline V gene sequence: CDR1 MDHEN, CDR2 SYDVKM. V shed 5 bases and J shed 8 bases, with 9 bases lying between them. CDR3 length: 12 residues.